This entry is about one T cell receptor (beta chain). Its antigen is currently unknown. On sorted subsets, replicate PCRs used about 200 ng DNA, or tens of thousands of T cell genomes. Produced via immunoSEQ multiplex PCR; TCRdb's table is partial and in-frame only. The profile shows hundreds of thousands of clones, roughly 97% of them singletons. This record comes from a study of shared clonotypes between healthy human individuals. The wider study: With ages of 18 to 49, the donors were two women and a few men. The study used three CD4 naive, three CD4 memory, two CD8 naive and one CD8 memory plate per donor.

General study points: Sequencing depth was a factor that was expected to affect clonotype sharing among donors.

J lost 4 bases, V lost 4 bases, and 16 bases had no gene match. The germline V gene encodes CDR1 LGHNA and CDR2 YNFKEQ. The CDR3 length is 17 residues. Material for sequencing was naive CD4+ T cells sorted from blood. The subset denotes: CD45RA+ positively selected. The genes are TRBV4-2 and TRBJ2-7, with TRBD2 matching 7 bases. The sequence derives from a woman in her thirties in good health. CDR3 region: CASSRGSGLPYPYEQYF. The CDR3 DNA reads TGTGCCAGCAGCCGCGGATCGGGACTACCCTATCCTTACGAGCAGTACTTC.